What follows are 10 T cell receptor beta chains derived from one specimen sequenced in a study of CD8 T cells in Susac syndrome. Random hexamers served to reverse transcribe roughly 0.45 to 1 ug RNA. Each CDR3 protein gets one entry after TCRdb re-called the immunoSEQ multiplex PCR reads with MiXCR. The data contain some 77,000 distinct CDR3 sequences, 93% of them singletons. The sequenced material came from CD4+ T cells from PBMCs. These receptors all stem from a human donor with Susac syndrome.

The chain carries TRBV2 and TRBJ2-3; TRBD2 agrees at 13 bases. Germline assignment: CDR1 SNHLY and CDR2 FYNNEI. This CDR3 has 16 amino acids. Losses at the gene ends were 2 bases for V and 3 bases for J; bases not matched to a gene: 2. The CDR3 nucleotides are TGTGCCAGCAGTGAAAGACTAGCGGGAGGAACAGATACGCAGTATTTT. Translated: CASSERLAGGTDTQYF.

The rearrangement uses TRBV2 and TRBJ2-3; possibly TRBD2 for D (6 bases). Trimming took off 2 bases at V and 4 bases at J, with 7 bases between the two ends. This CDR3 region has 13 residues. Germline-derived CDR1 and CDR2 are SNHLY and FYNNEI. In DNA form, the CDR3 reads TGTGCCAGCAGTGAAACTAGCCCAGATACGCAGTATTTT. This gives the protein CASSETSPDTQYF. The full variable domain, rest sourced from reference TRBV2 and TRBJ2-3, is EPEVTQTPSHQVTQMGQEVILRCVPISNHLYFYWYRQILGQKVEFLVSFYNNEISEKSEIFDDQFSVERPDGSNFTLKIRSTKLEDSAMYFCASSETSPDTQYFGPGTRLTVL.

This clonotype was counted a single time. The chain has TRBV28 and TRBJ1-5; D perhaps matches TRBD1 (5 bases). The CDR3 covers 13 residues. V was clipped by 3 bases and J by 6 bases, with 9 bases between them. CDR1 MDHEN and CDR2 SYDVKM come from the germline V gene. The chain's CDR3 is CASSFGGGQPQHF. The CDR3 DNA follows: TGTGCCAGCAGTTTTGGGGGAGGTCAGCCCCAGCATTTT.

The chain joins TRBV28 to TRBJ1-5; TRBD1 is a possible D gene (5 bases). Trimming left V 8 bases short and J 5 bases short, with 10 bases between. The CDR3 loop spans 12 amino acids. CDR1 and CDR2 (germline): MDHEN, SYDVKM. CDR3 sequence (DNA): TGTGCCAGCGGGGGGGGTGATCAGCCCCAGCATTTT. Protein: CASGGGDQPQHF.

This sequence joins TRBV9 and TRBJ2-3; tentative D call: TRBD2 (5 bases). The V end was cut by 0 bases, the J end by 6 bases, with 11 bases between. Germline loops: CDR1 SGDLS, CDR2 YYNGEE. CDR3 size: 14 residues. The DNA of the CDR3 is TGTGCCAGCAGCGTAGGTCCTAGCCGGGATACGCAGTATTTT. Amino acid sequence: CASSVGPSRDTQYF.

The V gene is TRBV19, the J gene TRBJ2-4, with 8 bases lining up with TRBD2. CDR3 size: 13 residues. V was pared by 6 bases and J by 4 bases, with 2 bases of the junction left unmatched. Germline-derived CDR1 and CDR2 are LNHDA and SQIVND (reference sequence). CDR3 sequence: CASSSGGKNIQYF. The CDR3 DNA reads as TGTGCCAGTAGCTCGGGAGGGAAAAACATTCAGTACTTC.

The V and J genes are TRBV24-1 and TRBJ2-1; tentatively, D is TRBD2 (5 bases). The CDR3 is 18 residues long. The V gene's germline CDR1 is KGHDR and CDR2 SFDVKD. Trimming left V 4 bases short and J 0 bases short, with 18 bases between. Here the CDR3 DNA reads TGTGCCACCAGTGACCCCTCCTTGGCTCGGGGCTCCTACAATGAGCAGTTCTTC. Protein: CATSDPSLARGSYNEQFF.

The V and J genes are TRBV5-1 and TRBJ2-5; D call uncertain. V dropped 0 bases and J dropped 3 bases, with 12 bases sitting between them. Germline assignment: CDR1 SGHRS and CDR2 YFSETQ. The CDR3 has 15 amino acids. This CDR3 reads CASSLAVGVKETQYF. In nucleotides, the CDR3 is TGCGCCAGCAGCTTGGCCGTGGGCGTTAAAGAGACCCAGTACTTC.

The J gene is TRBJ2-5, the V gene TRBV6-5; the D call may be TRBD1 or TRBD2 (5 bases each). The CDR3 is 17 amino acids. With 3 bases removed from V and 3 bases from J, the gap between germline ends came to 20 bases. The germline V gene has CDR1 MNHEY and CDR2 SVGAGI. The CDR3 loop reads CASSYSGVMTAKETQYF. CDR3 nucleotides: TGTGCCAGCAGTTATTCCGGGGTAATGACAGCTAAAGAGACCCAGTACTTC.

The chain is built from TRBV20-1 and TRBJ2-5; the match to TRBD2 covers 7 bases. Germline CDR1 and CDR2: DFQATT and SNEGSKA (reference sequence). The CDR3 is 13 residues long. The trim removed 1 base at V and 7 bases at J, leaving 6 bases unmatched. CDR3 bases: TGCAGTGCTAGAGCGACTAGCCTCGCGACCCAGTACTTC. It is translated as CSARATSLATQYF.